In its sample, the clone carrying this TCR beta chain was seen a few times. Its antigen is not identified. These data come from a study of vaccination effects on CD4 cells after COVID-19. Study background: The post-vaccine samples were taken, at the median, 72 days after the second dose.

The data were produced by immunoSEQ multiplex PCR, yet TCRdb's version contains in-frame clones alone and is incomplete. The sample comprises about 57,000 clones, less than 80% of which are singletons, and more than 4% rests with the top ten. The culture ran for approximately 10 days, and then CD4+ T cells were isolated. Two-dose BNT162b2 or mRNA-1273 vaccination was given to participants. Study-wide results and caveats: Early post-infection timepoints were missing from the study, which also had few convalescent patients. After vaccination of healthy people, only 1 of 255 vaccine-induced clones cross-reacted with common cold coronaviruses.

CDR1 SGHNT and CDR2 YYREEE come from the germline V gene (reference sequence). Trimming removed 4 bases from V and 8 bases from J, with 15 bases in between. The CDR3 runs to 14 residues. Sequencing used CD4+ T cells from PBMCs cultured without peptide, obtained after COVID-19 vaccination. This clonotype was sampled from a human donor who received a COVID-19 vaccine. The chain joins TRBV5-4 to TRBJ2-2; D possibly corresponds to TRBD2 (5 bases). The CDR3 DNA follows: TGTGCCAGCAGCCACCTAGCTCCCAAGGGGGAGCTGTTTTTT. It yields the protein CASSHLAPKGELFF.